These 2 T cell receptor beta chains share one sample of origin, sequenced in a study of blood T cell repertoires in COVID-19 (dated by TCRdb to 2018 to 2021). The method behind the library was the immunoSEQ multiplex PCR assay. TCRdb retrieved this table from immuneACCESS and kept in-frame rearrangements only. Not all clones are present; in checked studies, unresolved V genes account for under half, and no reason is known for the remainder. This sample has about 89,000 clones in its table, and about 87% of those were observed once. The ten largest clones take up over 0.45% of the sample. The specimen sequenced was peripheral blood. The source is a man between 60 and 75 years old with acute or convalescent COVID-19.

CDR3 amino acids: CASSLNAGVSYEQYF. CDR3 DNA sequence: TGTGCCAGCAGCTTAAACGCGGGAGTAAGCTACGAGCAGTACTTC. The V call is TRBV7-3, the J call TRBJ2-7; TRBD2 matches at 7 bases. The germline V gene has CDR1 SGHTA and CDR2 FQGTGA. This CDR3 spans 15 amino acids. The V segment lost 1 base and the J segment 3 bases; nucleotides outside the gene matches: 6. The full variable domain, completed using reference TRBV7-3 and TRBJ2-7, is GAGVSQTPSNKVTEKGKYVELRCDPISGHTALYWYRQSLGQGPEFLIYFQGTGAADDSGLPNDRFFAVRPEGSVSTLKIQRTERGDSAVYLCASSLNAGVSYEQYFGPGTRLTVT.

The gene calls are TRBV30 and TRBJ2-2; TRBD1 agrees at 9 bases. Germline V gene lookup returns CDR1 GTSNPN and CDR2 SVGIG (reference sequence). The CDR3 runs 15 residues. J gave up 3 bases and V 4 bases, and 6 bases lay outside the gene matches. The CDR3 spells CAWKFWTGDTGELFF. CDR3 in DNA: TGTGCCTGGAAATTCTGGACAGGGGACACCGGGGAGCTGTTTTTT.